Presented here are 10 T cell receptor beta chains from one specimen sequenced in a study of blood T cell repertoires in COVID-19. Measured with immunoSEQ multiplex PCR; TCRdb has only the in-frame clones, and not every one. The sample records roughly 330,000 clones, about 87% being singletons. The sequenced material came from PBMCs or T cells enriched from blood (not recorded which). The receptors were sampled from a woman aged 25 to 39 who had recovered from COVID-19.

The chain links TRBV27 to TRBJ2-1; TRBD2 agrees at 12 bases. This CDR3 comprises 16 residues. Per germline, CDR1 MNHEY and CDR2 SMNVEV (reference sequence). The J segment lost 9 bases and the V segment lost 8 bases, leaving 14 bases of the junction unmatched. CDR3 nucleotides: TGTGCCAGCGCGTTTTCTCTAGCGGGGGGGCGGTTTGAGCAGTTCTTC. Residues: CASAFSLAGGRFEQFF.

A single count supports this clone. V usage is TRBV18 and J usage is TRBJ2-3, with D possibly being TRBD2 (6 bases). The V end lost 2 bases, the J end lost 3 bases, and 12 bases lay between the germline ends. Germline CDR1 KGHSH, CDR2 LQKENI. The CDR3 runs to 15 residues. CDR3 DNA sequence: TGTGCCAGCTCACCATCGCGGAGGGAAACAGATACGCAGTATTTT. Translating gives CASSPSRRETDTQYF.

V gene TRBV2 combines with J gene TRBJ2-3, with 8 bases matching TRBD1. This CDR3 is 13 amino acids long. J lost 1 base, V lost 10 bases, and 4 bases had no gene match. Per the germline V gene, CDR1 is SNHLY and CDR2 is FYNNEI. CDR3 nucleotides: TGTGCCACCCCGGGACAGGGCACAGATACGCAGTATTTT. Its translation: CATPGQGTDTQYF.

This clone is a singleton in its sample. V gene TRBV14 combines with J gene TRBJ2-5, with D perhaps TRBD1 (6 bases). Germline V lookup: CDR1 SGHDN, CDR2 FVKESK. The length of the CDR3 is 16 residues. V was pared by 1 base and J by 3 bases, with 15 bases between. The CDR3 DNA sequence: TGTGCCAGCAGCCAAGTCCCAGGGGCAGAGGAAGAGACCCAGTACTTC. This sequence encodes CASSQVPGAEEETQYF.

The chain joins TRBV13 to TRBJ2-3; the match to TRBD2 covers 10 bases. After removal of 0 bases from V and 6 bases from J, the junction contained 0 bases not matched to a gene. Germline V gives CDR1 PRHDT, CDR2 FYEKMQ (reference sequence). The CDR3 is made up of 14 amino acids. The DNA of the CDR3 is TGTGCCAGCAGCTTAGGAGCGGGGGGGGATACGCAGTATTTT. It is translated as CASSLGAGGDTQYF.

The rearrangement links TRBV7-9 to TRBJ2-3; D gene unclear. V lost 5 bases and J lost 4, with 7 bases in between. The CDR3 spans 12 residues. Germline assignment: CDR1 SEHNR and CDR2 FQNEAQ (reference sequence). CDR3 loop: CASSQSSDTQYF. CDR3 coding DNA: TGTGCCAGCAGCCAGTCATCAGATACGCAGTATTTT. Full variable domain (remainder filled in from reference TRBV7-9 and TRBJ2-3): DTGVSQNPRHKITKRGQNVTFRCDPISEHNRLYWYRQTLGQGPEFLTYFQNEAQLEKSRLLSDRFSAERPKGSFSTLEIQRTEQGDSAMYLCASSQSSDTQYFGPGTRLTVL.

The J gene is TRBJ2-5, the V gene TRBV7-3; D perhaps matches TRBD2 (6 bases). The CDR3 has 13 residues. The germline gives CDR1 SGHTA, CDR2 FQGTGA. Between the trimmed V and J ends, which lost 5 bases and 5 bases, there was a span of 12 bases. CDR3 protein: CASSPGAGETQYF. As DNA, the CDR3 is TGTGCCAGCAGCCCCGGCGCGGGGGAGACCCAGTACTTC.

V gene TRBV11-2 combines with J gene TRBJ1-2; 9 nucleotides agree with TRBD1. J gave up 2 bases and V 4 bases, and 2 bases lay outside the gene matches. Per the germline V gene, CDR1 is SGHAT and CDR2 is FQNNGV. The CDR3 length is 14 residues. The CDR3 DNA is TGTGCCAGCAGCTCGGACAGGGGAAACTATGGCTACACCTTC. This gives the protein CASSSDRGNYGYTF.

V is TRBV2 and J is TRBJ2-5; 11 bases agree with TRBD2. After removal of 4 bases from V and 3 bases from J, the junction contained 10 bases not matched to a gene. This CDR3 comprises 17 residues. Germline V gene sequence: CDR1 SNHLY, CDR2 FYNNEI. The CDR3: CASSGGGSGGGKETQYF. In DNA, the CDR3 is TGTGCCAGCAGTGGTGGTGGTAGCGGGGGGGGTAAAGAGACCCAGTACTTC.

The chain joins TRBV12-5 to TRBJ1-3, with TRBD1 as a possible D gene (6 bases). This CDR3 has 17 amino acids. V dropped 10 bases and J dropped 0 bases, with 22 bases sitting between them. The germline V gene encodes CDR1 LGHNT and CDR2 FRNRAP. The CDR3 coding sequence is TGTGCTACCACATTGGCAGGGGCCGGTTACTCTGGAAACACCATATATTTT. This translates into CATTLAGAGYSGNTIYF.